Presented here are 32 T cell receptor beta chains from one specimen sequenced in a study of cytomegalovirus exposure and HLA in healthy donors (dated by TCRdb to between 2016 and 2019). Libraries were built with the immunoSEQ multiplex PCR assay. For the multiplex PCR, a mixture combining 60 forward primers for TCR Vbeta segments and 13 reverse primers for TCR Jbeta segments was used. TCRdb obtained this table from immuneACCESS and retained in-frame rearrangements with V and J assigned. These tables miss some clones; where compared with another copy, unresolved V genes account for less than half of the shortfall, and the remainder is unexplained. The sample has around 100,000 clones on record, roughly three quarters of them singletons. Of the sample, 9% to 12% falls within the top ten clones. Specimen: PBMCs. These receptors all stem from a woman under 30 in good health and CMV-seropositive.

This rearrangement joins TRBV4-2 to TRBJ2-7; 10 bases map to TRBD1. Germline CDR1 is LGHNA and CDR2 is YNFKEQ. The CDR3 totals 14 residues. Trimming at V came to 1 base and at J to 5 bases, leaving 2 bases not matched to a gene. The chain's CDR3 is CASSQGGTGDEQYF. Written as DNA, the CDR3 is TGTGCCAGCAGCCAAGGCGGGACAGGGGACGAGCAGTACTTC.

This clone was observed a single time. CDR3 sequence: CSAPRWERGGAEAFF. DNA of the CDR3: TGCAGCGCCCCGAGGTGGGAAAGGGGGGGGGCTGAAGCTTTCTTT. The gene calls are TRBV29-1 and TRBJ1-1, with a weak D call TRBD1 (6 bases). The CDR3 runs to 15 residues. With 7 bases removed from V and 6 bases from J, the gap between germline ends came to 24 bases. CDR1 is SQVTM and CDR2 is ANQGSEA in the germline V gene. Complete variable domain (other parts from reference TRBV29-1 and TRBJ1-1): SAVISQKPSRDICQRGTSLTIQCQVDSQVTMMFWYRQQPGQSLTLIATANQGSEATYESGFVIDKFPISRPNLTFSTLTVSNMSPEDSSIYLCSAPRWERGGAEAFFGQGTRLTVV.

This clone was seen a handful of times. The chain combines TRBV5-6 with TRBJ2-7; D is undetermined. This CDR3 has 11 residues. Between the trimmed V and J ends, which lost 3 bases and 4 bases, there was a span of 5 bases. Germline CDR1 is SGHDT and CDR2 is YYEEEE. DNA for the CDR3: TGTGCCAGCAGCTCGGGTTACGAGCAGTACTTC. This gives the protein CASSSGYEQYF.

The rearrangement joins TRBV11-3 to TRBJ2-5; 7 nucleotides align to TRBD1. CDR3 size: 13 residues. CDR1 SGHNT and CDR2 YENEEA come from the germline V gene. Unmatched junction bases numbered 2, after V lost 2 bases and J lost 5 bases. Here the CDR3 reads CASSLRGLETQYF. As DNA, the CDR3 is TGTGCCAGCAGCTTAAGGGGGCTGGAGACCCAGTACTTC. The full variable domain, with the rest looked up from reference TRBV11-3 and TRBJ2-5, is EAGVVQSPRYKIIEKKQPVAFWCNPISGHNTLYWYLQNLGQGPELLIRYENEEAVDDSQLPKDRFSAERLKGVDSTLKIQPAELGDSAVYLCASSLRGLETQYFGPGTRLLVL.

The chain has TRBV6-5 and TRBJ1-2, with D possibly being TRBD1 (5 bases). V lost 0 bases and J 7 bases, leaving 15 bases between the germline ends. CDR1 is MNHEY and CDR2 is SVGAGI in the germline V gene. This CDR3 contains 15 residues. The CDR3 DNA reads TGTGCCAGCAGTTACTCGACTGGACACCCTCTTGGCTACACCTTC. Its protein product is CASSYSTGHPLGYTF.

The table lists this clone with a count of one. This CDR3 reads CASSYSKAGGSYGYTF. The DNA of the CDR3 is TGTGCCAGCAGTTACTCGAAAGCTGGGGGGTCCTATGGCTACACCTTC. The chain employs TRBV6-5 and TRBJ1-2; weak D call: TRBD1 (5 bases). Germline CDR1 is MNHEY and CDR2 is SVGAGI. Trimming took 0 bases from V and 4 from J, leaving 15 bases between them. There are 16 residues in the CDR3.

The rearrangement joins TRBV5-1 to TRBJ1-1; D may be TRBD1 (6 bases). Germline V lookup: CDR1 SGHRS, CDR2 YFSETQ. This CDR3 region has 16 residues. Trimming stripped 4 bases from V and 0 bases from J, with 16 bases between. Written as DNA, the CDR3 is TGCGCCAGCAGCCGGGGTTGGGGGGGCTTGAACACTGAAGCTTTCTTT. Its translation: CASSRGWGGLNTEAFF.

V and J are TRBV18 and TRBJ1-1; TRBD1 is a possible D gene (6 bases). The germline V gene has CDR1 KGHSH and CDR2 LQKENI. Trimming took off 4 bases at V and 8 bases at J, with 17 bases between the two ends. The CDR3 is 14 residues long. The CDR3: CASSRGGETGEAFF. For the CDR3, the DNA is TGTGCCAGCTCACGCGGCGGTGAAACAGGGGAAGCTTTCTTT.

This clone showed up just a few times. V usage is TRBV4-2 and J usage is TRBJ1-1; maybe TRBD1 (6 bases). The CDR3 spans 13 residues. Germline CDR1 LGHNA, CDR2 YNFKEQ. V lost 4 bases to trimming and J lost 4 bases, with 10 bases between them. The CDR3 DNA follows: TGTGCCAGCAGCCCCCCCAGGGGCACTGAAGCTTTCTTT. Translating gives CASSPPRGTEAFF.

The chain has TRBV28 and TRBJ2-2, with D possibly being TRBD2 (6 bases). Germline V gene lookup returns CDR1 MDHEN and CDR2 SYDVKM. The V end was cut by 2 bases, the J end by 0 bases, with 7 bases between. The CDR3 extends over 15 amino acids. This chain's CDR3 is CASSLGGANTGELFF. CDR3 DNA sequence: TGTGCCAGCAGTTTAGGAGGGGCGAACACCGGGGAGCTGTTTTTT.

The chain carries TRBV21-1 and TRBJ1-5; the D call of TRBD1 is as the table states it, not checked on the DNA. TRBV21-1 is shown as a pseudogene. The CDR3 has 13 residues. In DNA, the CDR3 is TGTGCCAGCAGGTCGACAGAATATCAGCCCCAGCATTTT. Its protein product is CASRSTEYQPQHF.

The genes are TRBV5-1 and TRBJ2-2; 12 nucleotides line up with TRBD2. V lost 2 bases, J lost 8 bases, and 7 bases stayed unmatched. The CDR3 spans 16 residues. CDR1 and CDR2 (germline): SGHRS, YFSETQ. The CDR3 nucleotides read TGCGCCAGCAGCTTTCTAGCGGGGGGGCCGTCAGGGGAGCTGTTTTTT. It translates to CASSFLAGGPSGELFF.

This clone was seen only a few times. The rearrangement joins TRBV7-3 to TRBJ2-4; D is possibly TRBD1 (5 bases). Trimming removed 5 bases at V and 8 bases at J, with 13 bases between. The CDR3 extends over 13 amino acids. The germline V gene encodes CDR1 SGHTA and CDR2 FQGTGA. The chain's CDR3 is CASSPGQGDIQYF. The CDR3 region has the DNA TGTGCCAGCAGCCCCGGGCAGGGTGACATTCAGTACTTC.

The chain recombines TRBV7-2 with TRBJ1-5, with TRBD1 matching 7 bases. The length of the CDR3 is 14 residues. The V and J ends lost 5 bases and 4 bases, in that order; junction bases with no gene match: 5. Germline V gives CDR1 SGHTA, CDR2 FQGNSA. The CDR3 DNA is TGTGCCAGCAGCCGGGACAGAGTTAATCAGCCCCAGCATTTT. Translated: CASSRDRVNQPQHF.

CDR3 amino acids: CASSEAWLMSGYSTDTQYF. The DNA of the CDR3 is TGTGCCAGCAGTGAAGCTTGGTTAATGAGCGGGTACAGCACAGATACGCAGTATTTT. This chain joins TRBV6-1 and TRBJ2-3, with D possibly TRBD2 on 6 matching bases. V was trimmed by 0 bases and J by 0 bases, leaving 19 bases between them. In germline, CDR1 is MNHNS, CDR2 SASEGT. CDR3 size: 19 residues.

This clone was picked up one time. The J gene is TRBJ1-1, the V gene TRBV4-3; 7 bases fit TRBD1. CDR3 size: 12 residues. V lost 9 bases to trimming and J lost 1 base; unmatched junction nucleotides: 2. Germline values: CDR1 LGHNA, CDR2 YSLEER. The CDR3 spells CARQGTNTEAFF. The DNA of the CDR3 is TGCGCCAGACAGGGGACGAACACTGAAGCTTTCTTT.

The J gene is TRBJ2-2, the V gene TRBV25-1, with TRBD2 matching 9 bases. The germline CDR1 and CDR2 sequences are MGHDK and SYGVNS. Trimming took 2 bases from V and 6 from J; bases not matched to a gene: 7. CDR3 length equals 16 residues. Here the CDR3 DNA reads TGTGCCAGCAGTGAAAGTGGCGGGGGGGGTGCCGGGGAGCTGTTTTTT. Translating it yields CASSESGGGGAGELFF.

This CDR3 reads CASSEAANTEAFF. CDR3 sequence (DNA): TGTGCCAGCAGTGAAGCAGCAAACACTGAAGCTTTCTTT. The V call is TRBV6-1, the J call TRBJ1-1; D is unresolved. The CDR3 runs 13 residues. Germline V gene sequence: CDR1 MNHNS, CDR2 SASEGT. The V end was cut by 0 bases, the J end by 2 bases, with 4 bases between.

The gene calls are TRBV5-4 and TRBJ2-7; TRBD2 matches at 9 bases. The CDR3 consists of 16 residues. The trim removed 3 bases at V and 7 bases at J, leaving 14 bases unmatched. CDR1 is SGHNT, CDR2 YYREEE, per germline (reference sequence). This chain's CDR3 is CASSSPSGKGVEEQYF. The DNA of the CDR3 is TGTGCCAGCAGCTCTCCTAGCGGGAAGGGGGTTGAGGAGCAGTACTTC.

The chain carries TRBV13 and TRBJ2-7, with a weak D call TRBD2 (6 bases). Germline lookup yields CDR1 PRHDT and CDR2 FYEKMQ (reference sequence). There are 16 residues in the CDR3. The germline V and J ends were trimmed by 3 bases and 0 bases, with 15 bases remaining between them. In nucleotides, the CDR3 is TGTGCCAGCAGCTTTTTAGAGACCGGGAGCTCCTACGAGCAGTACTTC. It yields the protein CASSFLETGSSYEQYF.

The V gene is TRBV7-6, the J gene TRBJ2-5, with 9 bases that match TRBD1. J was trimmed by 2 bases and V by 1 base; bases with no gene match: 2. CDR1 is SGHVS, CDR2 FNYEAQ, per germline. This CDR3 has 15 amino acids. The CDR3 spells CASSLGGQGQETQYF. Written as DNA, the CDR3 is TGTGCCAGCAGCTTAGGTGGACAGGGGCAAGAGACCCAGTACTTC.

This rearrangement joins TRBV29-1 to TRBJ2-3, with 15 bases identical to TRBD2. The germline V gene has CDR1 SQVTM and CDR2 ANQGSEA. Trimming at V came to 3 bases and at J to 3 bases, leaving 4 bases not matched to a gene. This CDR3 region has 16 residues. The CDR3 loop is CSVDGTSGGMTDTQYF. Here the CDR3 DNA reads TGCAGCGTTGATGGGACTAGCGGGGGGATGACAGATACGCAGTATTTT.

The chain joins TRBV2 to TRBJ2-7, with 7 bases identical to TRBD1. This CDR3 region has 15 residues. The J segment lost 2 bases and the V segment lost 4 bases, leaving 8 bases of the junction unmatched. Germline-derived CDR1 and CDR2 are SNHLY and FYNNEI. Written as DNA, the CDR3 is TGTGCCAGCAGTGCGCAGGGACAGCCCACCTACGAGCAGTACTTC. Its protein product is CASSAQGQPTYEQYF.

The CDR3 spells CASSRGLAGGPVAKNIQYF. The CDR3 DNA reads as TGTGCCAGCAGCCGGGGACTAGCGGGGGGTCCCGTAGCCAAAAACATTCAGTACTTC. This chain joins TRBV5-4 and TRBJ2-4, with TRBD2 identical over 15 bases. The CDR3 loop spans 19 amino acids. The V and J ends lost 4 bases and 0 bases, in that order; junction bases with no gene match: 8. Per germline, CDR1 SGHNT and CDR2 YYREEE (reference sequence).

The chain links TRBV14 to TRBJ1-2; 9 bases fit TRBD1. CDR1 is SGHDN and CDR2 is FVKESK in the germline V gene. Trimming removed 4 bases from V and 5 bases from J; junction bases left unmatched: 8. This CDR3 region has 15 residues. CDR3 in DNA: TGTGCCAGCAGCCCGGGACAGGGTGTGGGGTATGGCTACACCTTC. Translation gives CASSPGQGVGYGYTF.

The V gene is TRBV6-5, the J gene TRBJ2-5; 10 nucleotides agree with TRBD2. TRBJ2-7 explains the end of the DNA better; the J call may be wrong. The germline V gene has CDR1 MNHEY and CDR2 SVGAGI. CDR3 length: 15 amino acids. The CDR3 bases are TGTGCCAGCAGTACCAATAGCGGGAGGTCCTACGAGCAGTACTTC. Translating gives CASSTNSGRSYEQYF.

The chain couples TRBV6-5 to TRBJ2-7, with D possibly being TRBD1 (7 bases). The V gene's germline CDR1 is MNHEY and CDR2 SVGAGI. V was cut by 4 bases and J by 1 base, with 11 bases left in between. This CDR3 is 14 amino acids long. In DNA, the CDR3 is TGTGCCAGCAGTTGGGCGGGACAGTCCTACGAGCAGTACTTC. This sequence encodes CASSWAGQSYEQYF.

The chain links TRBV6-6 to TRBJ2-7, with TRBD2 matching over 9 bases. The V gene end was trimmed by 5 bases and the J gene end by 3 bases; junction bases not matched to a gene: 5. Germline V gene sequence: CDR1 MNHNY, CDR2 SVGAGI (reference sequence). This CDR3 has 14 amino acids. In DNA, the CDR3 is TGTGCCAGCAGTCTCAGCGGGGGGCTCTACGAGCAGTACTTC. Translation: CASSLSGGLYEQYF.

V is TRBV7-3 and J is TRBJ2-2; weak D call: TRBD1 (6 bases). The CDR3 is 14 amino acids. V shed 5 bases and J shed 1 base, with 8 bases lying between them. CDR1 is SGHTA, CDR2 FQGTGA, per germline. The CDR3 is CASSLQGNTGELFF. The CDR3 DNA sequence: TGTGCCAGCAGCCTACAGGGGAACACCGGGGAGCTGTTTTTT.

This clone was detected a few times. V gene TRBV6-5 combines with J gene TRBJ1-5, with a possible D match to TRBD1 (5 bases). Trimming removed 7 bases from V and 3 bases from J, with 10 bases in between. Germline V gene sequence: CDR1 MNHEY, CDR2 SVGAGI. CDR3 size: 13 residues. As DNA, the CDR3 is TGTGCCAGCAAGTGGGGGGTCAATCAGCCCCAGCATTTT. This gives the protein CASKWGVNQPQHF.

The chain is built from TRBV7-6 and TRBJ1-1; 8 bases are shared with TRBD1. Germline V gene sequence: CDR1 SGHVS, CDR2 FNYEAQ. Losses at the gene ends were 5 bases for V and 0 bases for J; bases not matched to a gene: 8. This CDR3 is built from 16 residues. The CDR3 sequence: CASSNGQGVMNTEAFF. CDR3 DNA sequence: TGTGCCAGCAGCAACGGACAGGGTGTGATGAACACTGAAGCTTTCTTT.

The V and J genes are TRBV5-1 and TRBJ2-2; 9 bases map to TRBD1. The V gene end was trimmed by 6 bases and the J gene end by 7 bases; junction bases not matched to a gene: 16. Germline V gene lookup returns CDR1 SGHRS and CDR2 YFSETQ. CDR3 size: 17 residues. In nucleotides, the CDR3 is TGCGCCAGCACCCTTGGAGGGAACAGGGGGCAAAGCGGGGAGCTGTTTTTT. Its protein product is CASTLGGNRGQSGELFF.